The entry below gives a single T cell receptor (beta chain) sequence along with its context. Its antigen is undetermined. The data originate from a study of OX40 agonist ivuxolimab in advanced cancers. Overall study context: Intravenous ivuxolimab was administered to patients every 2 weeks at 0.01 to 10 mg/kg. Findings of the study overall: Relative to CD4+, CD8+ T cells held more expanded clones on average. At 0.1 to 3.0 mg/kg and by week 6, CD4+ and CD8+ T cells in the blood had expanded clonally.

Produced via immunoSEQ multiplex PCR; TCRdb's table is partial and in-frame only. There are about 60,000 clones in the sample; 90% occur only once, and more than 1.5% lies in the top ten. From germline, CDR1 is GTSNPN and CDR2 SVGIG (reference sequence). Trimming cost V 1 base and J 1 base, with 8 bases left between them. The CDR3 loop spans 14 amino acids. This clonotype originated in an adult with an advanced solid tumor such as melanoma, head and neck, liver or kidney cancer. The starting material was CD4+ or CD8+ T cells sorted from blood, obtained in a trial of the OX40 agonist ivuxolimab. The rearrangement joins TRBV30 to TRBJ1-5; unclear D gene. The CDR3 sequence is CAWSGAVSNQPQHF. CDR3 DNA sequence: TGTGCCTGGAGTGGGGCGGTGAGCAATCAGCCCCAGCATTTT.